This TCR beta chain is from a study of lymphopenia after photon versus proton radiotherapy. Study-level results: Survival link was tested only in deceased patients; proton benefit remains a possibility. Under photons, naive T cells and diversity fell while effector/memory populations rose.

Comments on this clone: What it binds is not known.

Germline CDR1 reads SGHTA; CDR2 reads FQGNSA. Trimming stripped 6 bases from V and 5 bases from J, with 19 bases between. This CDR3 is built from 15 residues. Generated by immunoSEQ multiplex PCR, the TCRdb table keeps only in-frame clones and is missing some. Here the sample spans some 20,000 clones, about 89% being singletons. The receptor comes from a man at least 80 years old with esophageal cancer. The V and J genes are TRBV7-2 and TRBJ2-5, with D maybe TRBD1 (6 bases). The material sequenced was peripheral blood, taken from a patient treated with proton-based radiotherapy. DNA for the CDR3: TGTGCCAGCAGGGACAGCGAGGTCCAGGGTGAGACCCAGTACTTC. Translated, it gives CASRDSEVQGETQYF.